The 10 T cell receptor beta chains listed next were all sequenced from one sample in a study of T cell responses to AZD1222 COVID-19 vaccine. Clones were sequenced by immunoSEQ multiplex PCR, and TCRdb holds only the in-frame ones, with some missing. The sample carries 150,000 to 180,000 clones, approximately 87% recorded once. Sample: peripheral blood, taken on day 0 of MenACWY control vaccination. These receptors were taken from an adult in good health.

The chain recombines TRBV5-8 with TRBJ2-1, with 7 bases identical to TRBD1. Germline lookup yields CDR1 SGHTS and CDR2 YDEGEE. The CDR3 covers 15 residues. V lost 2 bases, J lost 6 bases, and 8 bases stayed unmatched. CDR3 residues: CASSLDRVSLNEQFF. CDR3 in DNA: TGTGCCAGCAGCTTAGACAGGGTTTCGCTCAATGAGCAGTTCTTC.

The gene calls are TRBV11-1 and TRBJ2-2, with a possible D match to TRBD2 (7 bases). Germline V gene lookup returns CDR1 SGHAT and CDR2 FQDESV (reference sequence). The V end was cut by 6 bases, the J end by 2 bases, with 16 bases between. The CDR3 covers 16 residues. The CDR3, as DNA: TGTGCCAGCAGAGGGGGAGGGGGTGTCAACACCGGGGAGCTGTTTTTT. It encodes CASRGGGGVNTGELFF.

This clone showed up just a few times. The chain couples TRBV7-2 to TRBJ2-2; D gene unclear. Trimming stripped 1 base from V and 1 base from J, with 10 bases between. Germline V gives CDR1 SGHTA, CDR2 FQGNSA. This CDR3 has 16 amino acids. As DNA, the CDR3 is TGTGCCAGCAGCTTAGATATATGGATGAACACCGGGGAGCTGTTTTTT. Its translation is CASSLDIWMNTGELFF.

V and J are TRBV4-1 and TRBJ1-1; D not resolved. Germline V gene lookup returns CDR1 MGHRA and CDR2 YSYEKL. The CDR3 runs to 15 residues. The V and J ends lost 4 bases and 1 base respectively, with 13 bases between them. The CDR3, as DNA: TGCGCCAGCAGCCCAGGTCTGGGGTGGAACACTGAAGCTTTCTTT. Its protein product is CASSPGLGWNTEAFF.

This chain links TRBV3-1 (or the pseudogene TRBV3-2) with TRBJ2-7; D not certain. Trimming took 1 base from V and 3 from J, leaving 13 bases between them. The CDR3 runs to 15 residues. Germline V lookup: CDR1 LGHDT, CDR2 YNNKEL (reference sequence). The CDR3: CASSQVASPLYEQYF. Written as DNA, the CDR3 is TGTGCCAGCAGCCAAGTAGCTAGTCCCCTCTACGAGCAGTACTTC.

This sequence joins TRBV15 and TRBJ1-5; no firm D call. CDR1 LNHNV and CDR2 YYDKDF come from the germline V gene (reference sequence). This CDR3 contains 12 residues. The ends were cut back, 5 bases at V and 4 bases at J, with 6 bases in the middle. The CDR3 loop is CATSAPNQPQHF. CDR3 in DNA: TGTGCCACCAGCGCCCCGAATCAGCCCCAGCATTTT.

The chain links TRBV7-8 to TRBJ1-1; D remains unclear. The CDR3 covers 13 residues. The germline CDR1 and CDR2 sequences are SGHVS and FQNEAQ. V was pared by 5 bases and J by 5 bases, with 12 bases between. DNA for the CDR3: TGTGCCAGCAGCCCACCCCCCAGGACTGAAGCTTTCTTT. The encoded protein is CASSPPPRTEAFF.

This sequence joins TRBV7-3 and TRBJ2-2, with D perhaps being TRBD1 or TRBD2 (5 bases each). Germline-derived CDR1 and CDR2 are SGHTA and FQGTGA. Trimming left V 3 bases short and J 4 bases short, with 15 bases between. This CDR3 comprises 16 residues. The CDR3 sequence is CASSFQSGTSTGELFF. The CDR3 nucleotides are TGTGCCAGCAGCTTCCAATCCGGGACGTCCACCGGGGAGCTGTTTTTT.

The CDR3 DNA sequence: TGTGCCAGCAGTCCGGACGGTAACTATGGCTACACCTTC. This sequence encodes CASSPDGNYGYTF. The rearrangement links TRBV27 to TRBJ1-2; no reliable D call. CDR1 is MNHEY, CDR2 SMNVEV, per germline (reference sequence). V was pared by 5 bases and J by 1 base, with 8 bases between. The CDR3 covers 13 residues.

This clone appeared a single time. The chain carries TRBV5-1 and TRBJ2-1; 11 positions match TRBD1. Germline trimming cut 0 bases from V and 4 bases from J; bases unmatched to any gene: 9. Germline V gene sequence: CDR1 SGHRS, CDR2 YFSETQ. The CDR3 has 18 amino acids. The DNA of the CDR3 is TGCGCCAGCAGCTTGGGAGGGACAGGGGGAATGGGATACAATGAGCAGTTCTTC. This sequence encodes CASSLGGTGGMGYNEQFF.